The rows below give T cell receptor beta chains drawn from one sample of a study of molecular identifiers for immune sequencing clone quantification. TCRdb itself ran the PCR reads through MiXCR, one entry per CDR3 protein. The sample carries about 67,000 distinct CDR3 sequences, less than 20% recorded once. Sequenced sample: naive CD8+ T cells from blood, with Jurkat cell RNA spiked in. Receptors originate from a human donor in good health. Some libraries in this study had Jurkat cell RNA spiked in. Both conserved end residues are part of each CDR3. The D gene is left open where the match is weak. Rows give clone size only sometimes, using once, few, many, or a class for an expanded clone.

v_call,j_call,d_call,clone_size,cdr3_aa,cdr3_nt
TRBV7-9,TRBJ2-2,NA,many,CASSSNLGKNTGELFF,TGTGCCAGCAGCTCAAACCTTGGGAAGAACACCGGGGAGCTGTTTTTT
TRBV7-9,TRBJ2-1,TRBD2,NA,CASSNALAGTNEQFF,TGTGCCAGCAGCAACGCCCTAGCGGGCACAAATGAGCAGTTCTTC
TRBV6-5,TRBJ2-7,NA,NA,CASSYSGITYEQYF,TGTGCCAGCAGTTACTCGGGGATTACCTACGAGCAGTACTTC
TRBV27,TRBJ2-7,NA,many,CASSLSWTGRDEQYF,TGTGCCAGCAGTTTATCTTGGACAGGGAGGGACGAGCAGTACTTC
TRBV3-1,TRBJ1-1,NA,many,CASKFGTDLLTEAFF,TGTGCCAGCAAATTCGGGACGGATCTTCTGACTGAAGCTTTCTTT
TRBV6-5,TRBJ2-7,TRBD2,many,CASSTHGETGLEDEQYF,TGTGCCAGCAGTACTCATGGAGAGACGGGACTAGAGGATGAGCAGTACTTC
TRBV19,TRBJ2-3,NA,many,CASSTAGSADTQYF,TGTGCCAGTAGTACGGCGGGGTCGGCAGATACGCAGTATTTT
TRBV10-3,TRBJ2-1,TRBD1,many,CAISEKGQGSYNEQFF,TGTGCCATCAGTGAGAAAGGACAGGGTTCATACAATGAGCAGTTCTTC
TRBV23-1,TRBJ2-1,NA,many,CASSLKRKLYNEQFF,TGCGCCAGCAGTCTTAAGCGGAAACTCTACAATGAGCAGTTCTTC
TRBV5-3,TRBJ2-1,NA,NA,CASSLEGPYNEQFF,TGTGCCAGCAGCTTGGAGGGACCCTACAATGAGCAGTTCTTC
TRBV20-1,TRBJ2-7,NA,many,CSASTWDGYEQYF,TGCAGTGCTAGTACCTGGGACGGGTACGAGCAGTACTTC
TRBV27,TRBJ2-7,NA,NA,CASSYRGAFEQYF,TGTGCCAGCAGTTACCGCGGGGCCTTCGAGCAGTACTTC
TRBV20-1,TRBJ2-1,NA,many,CSARDPFAESAYNEQFF,TGCAGTGCTAGAGATCCTTTTGCGGAAAGTGCATACAATGAGCAGTTCTTC
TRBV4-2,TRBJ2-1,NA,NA,CASSQDWSANNEQFF,TGTGCCAGCAGCCAAGACTGGAGCGCGAACAATGAGCAGTTCTTC
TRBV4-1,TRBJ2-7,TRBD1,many,CASSQGQGVVYEQYF,TGCGCCAGCAGCCAAGGACAGGGTGTAGTTTACGAGCAGTACTTC
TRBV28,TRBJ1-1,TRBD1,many,CASSVDRAEAFF,TGTGCCAGCAGTGTCGACAGGGCTGAAGCTTTCTTT
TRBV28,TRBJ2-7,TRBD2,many,CASSFGLAGEKYF,TGTGCCAGCAGTTTCGGACTAGCGGGAGAAAAGTACTTC